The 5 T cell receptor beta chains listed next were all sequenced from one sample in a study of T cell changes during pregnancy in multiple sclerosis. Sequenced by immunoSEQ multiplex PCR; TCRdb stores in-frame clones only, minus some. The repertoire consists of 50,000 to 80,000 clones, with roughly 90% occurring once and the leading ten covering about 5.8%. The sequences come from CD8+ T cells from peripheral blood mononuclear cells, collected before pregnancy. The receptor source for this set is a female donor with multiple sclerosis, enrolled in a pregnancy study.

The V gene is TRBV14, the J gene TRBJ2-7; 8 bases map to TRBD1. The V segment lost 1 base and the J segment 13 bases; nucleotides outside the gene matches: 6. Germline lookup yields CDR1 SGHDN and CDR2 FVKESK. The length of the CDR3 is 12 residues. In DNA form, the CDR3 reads TGTGCCAGCAGCCAAGTAGGACAGGGTTTCTACTTC. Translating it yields CASSQVGQGFYF.

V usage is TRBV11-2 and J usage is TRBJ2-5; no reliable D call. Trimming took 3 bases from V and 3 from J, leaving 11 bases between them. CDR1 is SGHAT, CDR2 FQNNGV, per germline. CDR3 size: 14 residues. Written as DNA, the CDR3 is TGTGCCAGCAGCTTGTGGGCGTCAGAAGAGACCCAGTACTTC. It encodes CASSLWASEETQYF.

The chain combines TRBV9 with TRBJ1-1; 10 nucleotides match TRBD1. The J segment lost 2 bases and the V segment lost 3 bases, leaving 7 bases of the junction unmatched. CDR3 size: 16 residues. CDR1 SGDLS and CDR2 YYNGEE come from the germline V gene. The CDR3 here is CASSGTGTGANTEAFF. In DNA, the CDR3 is TGTGCCAGCAGCGGAACCGGGACAGGGGCCAACACTGAAGCTTTCTTT.

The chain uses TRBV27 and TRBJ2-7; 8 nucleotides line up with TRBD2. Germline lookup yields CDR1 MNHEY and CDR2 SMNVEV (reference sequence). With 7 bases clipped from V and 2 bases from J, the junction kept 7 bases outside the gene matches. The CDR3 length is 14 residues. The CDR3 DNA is TGTGCCAGCACCCCGGGACTAGGACCCTACGAGCAGTACTTC. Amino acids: CASTPGLGPYEQYF.

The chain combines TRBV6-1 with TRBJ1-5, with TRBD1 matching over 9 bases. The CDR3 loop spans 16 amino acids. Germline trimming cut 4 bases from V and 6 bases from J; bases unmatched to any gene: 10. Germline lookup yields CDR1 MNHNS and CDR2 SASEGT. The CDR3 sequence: CASSGTPGQGGQPQHF. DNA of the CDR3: TGTGCCAGCAGTGGGACACCGGGACAGGGAGGTCAGCCCCAGCATTTT.